These T cell receptor beta chains were read from a single sample in a study of blood T cell repertoires in COVID-19. This table comes from immunoSEQ multiplex PCR, and its TCRdb copy is limited to in-frame clones, with some not included. The table lists roughly 90,000 clones, around 90% of them singletons. Material for sequencing was peripheral blood. All receptors derive from a human donor with active COVID-19. The donor label of this sample is uncertain. Each CDR3 is given with its conserved first and last residue. A D gene is named only where the DNA matches it firmly. Clone size appears in some rows only: once, few, many, or a class for an expanded clone.

DNA: TGTGCCAGCAGCTTTTCTGGGGGGAACTATGGCTACACCTTC
CDR3: CASSFSGGNYGYTF
V: TRBV7-2
J: TRBJ1-2
size: .
D: .

DNA: TGTGCCAGCCGTCGGGACAAATCCTACGAGCAGTACTTC
CDR3: CASRRDKSYEQYF
V: TRBV12-3/TRBV12-4
J: TRBJ2-7
size: .
D: .

DNA: TGTGCCAGCAGCTTAGGTCCCAGCCAAGAGACCCAGTACTTC
CDR3: CASSLGPSQETQYF
V: TRBV7-9
J: TRBJ2-5
size: .
D: .

DNA: TGTGCCAGCAGTGAGACCTCGGGGGGACGAGAGACCCAGTACTTC
CDR3: CASSETSGGRETQYF
V: TRBV6-1
J: TRBJ2-5
size: .
D: TRBD2

DNA: TGCGCCAGCAGCCGAGGGGACAACCGCGGCGAGCAGTACTTC
CDR3: CASSRGDNRGEQYF
V: TRBV4-1
J: TRBJ2-7
size: once
D: .

DNA: TGTGCCAGCAGTTTCCCAGCGGGGGGGGCCGCAGATACGCAGTATTTT
CDR3: CASSFPAGGAADTQYF
V: TRBV6-6
J: TRBJ2-3
size: .
D: TRBD2

DNA: TGCGCCAGCAGCTTGGGCGGACAGCTAGCCAAAAACATTCAGTACTTC
CDR3: CASSLGGQLAKNIQYF
V: TRBV5-1
J: TRBJ2-4
size: once
D: .

DNA: TGCAGCGCCTCGTCTGGAAACACCATATATTTT
CDR3: CSASSGNTIYF
V: TRBV29-1
J: TRBJ1-3
size: .
D: .

DNA: TGTGCCAGCAGCTTAGCAAAGGCCCCAATGGGGGGCTCCTACAATGAGCAGTTCTTC
CDR3: CASSLAKAPMGGSYNEQFF
V: TRBV7-6
J: TRBJ2-1
size: .
D: .

DNA: TGTGCCAGCTCACTCGCAGGGACAGGAAACTCCTACGAGCAGTACTTC
CDR3: CASSLAGTGNSYEQYF
V: TRBV18
J: TRBJ2-7
size: .
D: TRBD1

DNA: TGTGCCAGGGGCGGGCTAGGGGCCAACGTCCTGACTTTC
CDR3: CARGGLGANVLTF
V: TRBV7-2
J: TRBJ2-6
size: once
D: .

DNA: TGTGCCAGCAGCTTATCCTCCCTCTCTGGAAACACCATATATTTT
CDR3: CASSLSSLSGNTIYF
V: TRBV7-2
J: TRBJ1-3
size: .
D: .

DNA: TGCGCCAGCAGCTTCCTCTGGACACACTCCTCTGGGGCCAACGTCCTGACTTTC
CDR3: CASSFLWTHSSGANVLTF
V: TRBV5-1
J: TRBJ2-6
size: .
D: .

DNA: TGTGCCACCAGCAGAGGAGGTAGCTCCTACGAGCAGTACTTC
CDR3: CATSRGGSSYEQYF
V: TRBV15
J: TRBJ2-7
size: few
D: .

DNA: TGTGCCAGCAGACTGACAGTGGGAAGCGGCTACACCTTC
CDR3: CASRLTVGSGYTF
V: TRBV5-6
J: TRBJ1-2
size: .
D: .

DNA: TGCGCCAGCGGAATACAGAGGAACACTGAAGCTTTCTTT
CDR3: CASGIQRNTEAFF
V: TRBV4-3
J: TRBJ1-1
size: .
D: .

DNA: TGTGCCAGCACGCGTGATTCCGGGTGGAACACTGAAGCTTTCTTT
CDR3: CASTRDSGWNTEAFF
V: TRBV2
J: TRBJ1-1
size: .
D: .

DNA: TGTGCCACCAAGGGGACTTCGAACACCGGGGAGCTGTTTTTT
CDR3: CATKGTSNTGELFF
V: TRBV24-1
J: TRBJ2-2
size: .
D: .

DNA: TGTGCCAGCAGTTTAAGGGGGAACTACGAGCAGTACTTC
CDR3: CASSLRGNYEQYF
V: TRBV12-3/TRBV12-4
J: TRBJ2-7
size: .
D: .

DNA: TGTGCCAGCAGCCCCGGGAACACAATTTCACCCCTCCACTTT
CDR3: CASSPGNTISPLHF
V: TRBV7-8
J: TRBJ1-6
size: .
D: .

DNA: TGTGCCAGCAGCCAAGTGGGAGGGAACGCTAATGAAAAACTGTTTTTT
CDR3: CASSQVGGNANEKLFF
V: TRBV3-1/TRBV3-2
J: TRBJ1-4
size: .
D: .

DNA: TGCGCCAGCAGTCCTCTCTCTGGAAACACCATATATTTT
CDR3: CASSPLSGNTIYF
V: TRBV23-1
J: TRBJ1-3
size: .
D: .

DNA: TGTGCCACCAGCAGAGATGCGGGGGTTTACAATGAGCAGTTCTTC
CDR3: CATSRDAGVYNEQFF
V: TRBV15
J: TRBJ2-1
size: .
D: TRBD2

DNA: TGTGCCAGCAGCTTTGGACAGGGGTCTGGAAACACCATATATTTT
CDR3: CASSFGQGSGNTIYF
V: TRBV7-9
J: TRBJ1-3
size: .
D: TRBD1

DNA: TGTGCCAGCAGCTTAAGGGGGTCTGGGAACACTGAAGCTTTCTTT
CDR3: CASSLRGSGNTEAFF
V: TRBV7-9
J: TRBJ1-1
size: .
D: .

DNA: TGCGCCAGCAAAGGAGACTCCTACGAGCAGTACTTC
CDR3: CASKGDSYEQYF
V: TRBV5-1
J: TRBJ2-7
size: once
D: .

DNA: TGTGCCAGCAGGGGACAGGTCAGCTATGGCTACACCTTC
CDR3: CASRGQVSYGYTF
V: TRBV28
J: TRBJ1-2
size: .
D: TRBD1

DNA: TGTGCCAGCAGCTACGACAGGGGATACGAGCAGTACTTC
CDR3: CASSYDRGYEQYF
V: TRBV6-5
J: TRBJ2-7
size: .
D: TRBD1

DNA: TGTGCCAGCATAAGGGGTGCAGGGGTGGACGAGCAGTACTTC
CDR3: CASIRGAGVDEQYF
V: TRBV5-5
J: TRBJ2-7
size: .
D: .

DNA: TGCGCCAGCAGCTTGACAGGCCCGAACACCGGGGAGCTGTTTTTT
CDR3: CASSLTGPNTGELFF
V: TRBV5-1
J: TRBJ2-2
size: .
D: .

DNA: TGCAGTGCTAGTGCTTTCCTAGCGGGGGTAGGCACAGATACGCAGTATTTT
CDR3: CSASAFLAGVGTDTQYF
V: TRBV20-1
J: TRBJ2-3
size: .
D: TRBD2

DNA: TGTGCCAGCTCACCACAAGACACTCGCTCCTACGAGCAGTACTTC
CDR3: CASSPQDTRSYEQYF
V: TRBV18
J: TRBJ2-7
size: .
D: .

DNA: TGTGCCAGCAGCCGAACGAGAGGGACTAGCGGGGGGAATTATGATGAGACCCAGTACTTC
CDR3: CASSRTRGTSGGNYDETQYF
V: TRBV7-3
J: TRBJ2-5
size: .
D: TRBD2

DNA: TGCGCCAGCAGCCAAGACAGTAGCGAAAAACTGTTTTTT
CDR3: CASSQDSSEKLFF
V: TRBV4-3
J: TRBJ1-4
size: .
D: .

DNA: TGTGCCAGCAGCTTGGGATCGGGTCGCGGGGGGTTCGAGTTCTTC
CDR3: CASSLGSGRGGFEFF
V: TRBV11-2
J: TRBJ2-1
size: .
D: TRBD2

DNA: TGTGCCACTCAATCTGGGACTAGCGACAATGAGCAGTTCTTC
CDR3: CATQSGTSDNEQFF
V: TRBV2
J: TRBJ2-1
size: .
D: TRBD2

DNA: TGTGCCAGCTACCCCCCGGACAGGGGTCACACCGGGGAGCTGTTTTTT
CDR3: CASYPPDRGHTGELFF
V: TRBV27
J: TRBJ2-2
size: .
D: TRBD1

DNA: TGCGCCAGCAGCCCATGGACTAGCGGGGGGGCAGTCAATGAGCAGTTCTTC
CDR3: CASSPWTSGGAVNEQFF
V: TRBV4-1
J: TRBJ2-1
size: once
D: TRBD2

DNA: TGTGCCAGCAGCCAAGTCCACGGGTGGAATGAGCAGTTCTTC
CDR3: CASSQVHGWNEQFF
V: TRBV14
J: TRBJ2-1
size: .
D: .

DNA: TGTGCCAGTAGACGTGCGTCAGGGGGGAACACTGAAGCTTTCTTT
CDR3: CASRRASGGNTEAFF
V: TRBV19
J: TRBJ1-1
size: .
D: TRBD1

DNA: TGTGCCAGCAGTTCAACCCCCGGGACAGCGAGGATGGGCACTGAAGCTTTCTTT
CDR3: CASSSTPGTARMGTEAFF
V: TRBV7-2
J: TRBJ1-1
size: .
D: TRBD1

DNA: TGCGCCAGCAGCCAAGAGGGCCGGTATGGCTACACCTTC
CDR3: CASSQEGRYGYTF
V: TRBV4-1
J: TRBJ1-2
size: .
D: .

DNA: TGTGCCAGCAGCTTGCTAAGGGGGCATGCCGGGGAGCTGTTTTTT
CDR3: CASSLLRGHAGELFF
V: TRBV5-8
J: TRBJ2-2
size: .
D: TRBD1

DNA: TGTGCCAGCAGCTTAGACAGGACCCGAACCTACGAGCAGTACTTC
CDR3: CASSLDRTRTYEQYF
V: TRBV7-2
J: TRBJ2-7
size: many
D: .

DNA: TGTGCCAGCAGTCTACGACTAGCGGGGGGCTATGAGCAGTTCTTC
CDR3: CASSLRLAGGYEQFF
V: TRBV11-2
J: TRBJ2-1
size: .
D: TRBD2